This TCR beta chain was observed in a study of PD-L1 blockade in urothelial cancer. Study details: Males with bladder-origin urothelial cancer made up about 85% of the roughly 29 patients. Study results and caveats: Below-median pretreatment blood TCR clonality was a predictor of better survival. Tumor-associated TCR clones expanded more in blood at 3 weeks in patients with durable benefit.

Specified time point: pretreatment peripheral blood. Patients had locally advanced or metastatic urothelial carcinoma. Profiled with immunoSEQ multiplex PCR; TCRdb holds only in-frame clones, not every one. The sample lists 75,000 to 95,000 clones, approximately 80% occurring once. Of note for this clone: Its antigen is still unknown.

Trimming pared 2 bases from V and 2 bases from J, leaving 12 bases between. Germline V CDR1 and CDR2: SGHRS, YFSETQ. This CDR3 region has 15 residues. The chain links TRBV5-1 to TRBJ2-3, with TRBD2 as a possible D gene (6 bases). This sample comprised PBMCs, obtained around atezolizumab (anti-PD-L1) treatment. The origin of this receptor is a man aged 35 to 55 with urothelial cancer. CDR3 sequence: CASSLRDSFTDTQYF. Written as DNA, the CDR3 is TGCGCCAGCAGCTTAAGGGACTCCTTCACAGATACGCAGTATTTT. Full variable domain (remainder filled in from reference TRBV5-1 and TRBJ2-3): KAGVTQTPRYLIKTRGQQVTLSCSPISGHRSVSWYQQTPGQGLQFLFEYFSETQRNKGNFPGRFSGRQFSNSRSEMNVSTLELGDSALYLCASSLRDSFTDTQYFGPGTRLTVL.